The present T cell receptor beta chain was sequenced within a study of T cell responses to AZD1222 COVID-19 vaccine. Sequencing was performed with immunoSEQ multiplex PCR; in TCRdb, only in-frame clones are kept and a portion is missing. The repertoire has 130,000 to 150,000 clones, roughly 88% of them found once; the top ten carry more than 13%. The clonotype originates from an adult in good health. Sequencing used peripheral blood, obtained on day 0 of AZD1222 vaccination.

The CDR3 sequence: CSASRQGFIYGYTF. CDR3 sequence (DNA): TGCAGTGCTAGTAGGCAGGGTTTTATCTATGGCTACACCTTC. J is TRBJ1-2 and V is TRBV20-1; a possible D gene is TRBD1 (5 bases). The CDR3 has 14 amino acids. Trimming shortened V by 3 bases and J by 4 bases, and 15 bases separated the two germline ends. Germline CDR1 reads DFQATT; CDR2 reads SNEGSKA (reference sequence).